These 10 T cell receptor beta chains originate from one sample sequenced in a study of cytotoxic CD8 clonotypes in ibrutinib-treated CLL. Method: immunoSEQ multiplex PCR; TCRdb's copy keeps in-frame clones and lacks some. The table includes about 25,000 clones, about 82% detected once. The sequencing here drew on PBMCs, taken after 24 months of ibrutinib treatment. The receptors come from a human donor with chronic lymphocytic leukemia.

The chain is built from TRBV19 and TRBJ2-1; no clear D. Looked up from germline, CDR1 is LNHDA and CDR2 is SQIVND (reference sequence). V dropped 2 bases and J dropped 3 bases, with 5 bases sitting between them. The CDR3 loop spans 13 amino acids. DNA of the CDR3: TGTGCCAGTAGTATAAATCACTACAATGAGCAGTTCTTC. The encoded protein is CASSINHYNEQFF.

The chain carries TRBV5-1 and TRBJ1-1; the D gene is possibly TRBD1 (5 bases). Trimming took 3 bases from V and 2 from J, leaving 8 bases between them. CDR3 length equals 13 residues. The germline V gene has CDR1 SGHRS and CDR2 YFSETQ. The CDR3 is CASSWGPNTEAFF. The CDR3 nucleotides are TGCGCCAGCAGCTGGGGACCAAACACTGAAGCTTTCTTT.

This clone was recorded a few times. The rearrangement links TRBV10-3 to TRBJ2-7; D call uncertain. The CDR3 covers 13 residues. The germline gives CDR1 ENHRY, CDR2 SYGVKD. V lost 9 bases and J lost 0, with 12 bases in between. The CDR3 sequence: CAIGPPGSYEQYF. CDR3 in DNA: TGTGCCATTGGACCCCCGGGCTCCTACGAGCAGTACTTC.

This chain uses TRBV7-9 with TRBJ2-7; D is uncertain. V was pared by 5 bases and J by 3 bases, with 14 bases between. In germline, CDR1 is SEHNR, CDR2 FQNEAQ (reference sequence). The CDR3 is 14 residues long. As DNA, the CDR3 is TGTGCCAGCAGCCTCGATGGCGGTAACTACGAGCAGTACTTC. Translating it yields CASSLDGGNYEQYF.

CDR3 in amino acids: CATSRDSPRVNQPQHF. The CDR3 DNA reads as TGTGCCACCAGCAGAGATAGCCCCAGGGTGAATCAGCCCCAGCATTTT. V gene TRBV15 combines with J gene TRBJ1-5; D possibly corresponds to TRBD1 (5 bases). The CDR3 extends over 16 amino acids. CDR1 is LNHNV, CDR2 YYDKDF, per germline (reference sequence). Trimming removed 0 bases at V and 4 bases at J, with 13 bases between.

The chain combines TRBV4-3 with TRBJ2-2; no definite D call. Trimming took 4 bases from V and 0 from J, leaving 12 bases between them. This CDR3 comprises 16 residues. Germline CDR1 reads LGHNA; CDR2 reads YSLEER. The CDR3 loop is CASSPYHPSNTGELFF. The CDR3 DNA is TGCGCCAGCAGCCCCTATCACCCATCGAACACCGGGGAGCTGTTTTTT.

This clone was detected once. The V and J genes are TRBV30 and TRBJ2-7; possibly TRBD1 or TRBD2 for D (6 bases each). This CDR3 comprises 13 residues. In germline, CDR1 is GTSNPN, CDR2 SVGIG (reference sequence). Trimming removed 3 bases at V and 0 bases at J, with 9 bases between. In DNA, the CDR3 is TGTGCCTGGAGCGGGGGCCACTCCTACGAGCAGTACTTC. Translation: CAWSGGHSYEQYF.

The chain employs TRBV11-3 and TRBJ2-3; 7 positions agree with TRBD1. The germline CDR1 and CDR2 sequences are SGHNT and YENEEA. This CDR3 has 18 residues. Germline trimming cut 2 bases from V and 0 bases from J; bases unmatched to any gene: 11. The CDR3 loop reads CASSLSWTGRPSTDTQYF. DNA of the CDR3: TGTGCCAGCAGCTTAAGCTGGACAGGACGGCCTAGCACAGATACGCAGTATTTT.

V is TRBV11-2 and J is TRBJ1-6; D gene uncertain. CDR1 and CDR2 (germline): SGHAT, FQNNGV. The ends were cut back, 0 bases at V and 7 bases at J, with 7 bases in the middle. This CDR3 has 14 residues. The CDR3 reads CASSLEGVNSPLHF. The CDR3 nucleotides are TGTGCCAGCAGCTTAGAGGGCGTGAATTCACCCCTCCACTTT.

Turning to this clone: The junction departs from the called germline gene at one end, perhaps through a read error. The chain couples TRBV7-7 to TRBJ1-1; 9 nucleotides line up with TRBD1. From germline, CDR1 is SSHAT and CDR2 FNYEAQ (reference sequence). CDR3 size: 13 residues. CDR3 DNA: TGTGCTAGCAGCCGGGACAGGGACGCCCGGGCTTTCTTT. As protein: CASSRDRDARAFF. The full variable domain, rest sourced from reference TRBV7-7 and TRBJ1-1, is GAGVSQSPRYKVTKRGQDVTLRCDPISSHATLYWYQQALGQGPEFLTYFNYEAQPDKSGLPSDRFSAERPEGSISTLTIQRTEQRDSAMYRCASSRDRDARAFFGQGTRLTVV.